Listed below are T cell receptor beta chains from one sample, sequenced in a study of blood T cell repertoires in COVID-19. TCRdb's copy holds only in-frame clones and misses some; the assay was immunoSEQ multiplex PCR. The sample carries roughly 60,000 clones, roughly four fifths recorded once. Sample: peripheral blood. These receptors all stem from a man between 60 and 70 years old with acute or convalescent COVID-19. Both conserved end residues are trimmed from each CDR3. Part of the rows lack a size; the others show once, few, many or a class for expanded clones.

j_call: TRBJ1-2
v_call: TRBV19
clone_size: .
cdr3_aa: ATSFPPIGTGPTNYGYT

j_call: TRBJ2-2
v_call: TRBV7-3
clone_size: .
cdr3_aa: ASSFVSGGDTGELF

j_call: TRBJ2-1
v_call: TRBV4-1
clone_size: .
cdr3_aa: ASSSPPTGHNEQF

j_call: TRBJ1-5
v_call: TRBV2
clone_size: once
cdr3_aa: ASSDPNQPQH

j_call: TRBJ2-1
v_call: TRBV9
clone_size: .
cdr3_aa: ASSVEGGDEQF

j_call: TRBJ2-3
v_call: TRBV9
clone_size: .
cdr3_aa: ASNEGTVTDTQY

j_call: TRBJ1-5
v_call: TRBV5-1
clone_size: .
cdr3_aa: ASSLTGDASNQPQH

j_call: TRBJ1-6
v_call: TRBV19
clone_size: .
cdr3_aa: ASSMTANSPLH

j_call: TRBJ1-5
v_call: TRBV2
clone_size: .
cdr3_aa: ASSETGDQPQH

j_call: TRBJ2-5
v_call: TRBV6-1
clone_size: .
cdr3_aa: ASSEVMRRYQETQY

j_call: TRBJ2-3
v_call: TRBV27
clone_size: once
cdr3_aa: ASTGQADTQY

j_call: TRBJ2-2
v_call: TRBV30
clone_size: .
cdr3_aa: AWSSGLAGGRGGELF

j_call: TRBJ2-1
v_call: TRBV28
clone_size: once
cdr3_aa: ASSWRDGASQYEQF

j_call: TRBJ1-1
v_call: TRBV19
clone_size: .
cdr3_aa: ASSIVGRLNTEAF

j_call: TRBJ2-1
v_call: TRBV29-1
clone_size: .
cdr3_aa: TVTSGGPSSYNEQF

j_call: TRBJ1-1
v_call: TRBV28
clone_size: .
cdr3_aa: ASSLPGQLNTEAF

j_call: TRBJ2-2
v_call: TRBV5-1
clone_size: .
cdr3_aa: ASSAASGGAVTGELF

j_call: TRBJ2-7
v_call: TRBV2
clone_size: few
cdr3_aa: ASSDSSWDRSYEQY

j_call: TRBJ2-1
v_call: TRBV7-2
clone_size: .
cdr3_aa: ASSSAPGGPNEQF

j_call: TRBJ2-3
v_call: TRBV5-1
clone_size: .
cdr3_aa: ASSAGTSGSTDTQY

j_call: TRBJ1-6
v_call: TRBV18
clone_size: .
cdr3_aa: ASSPTPDNSPLH

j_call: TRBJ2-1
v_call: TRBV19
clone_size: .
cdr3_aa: ASKGREESEQF

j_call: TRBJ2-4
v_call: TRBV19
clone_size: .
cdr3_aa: ASSPGDAKNIQY

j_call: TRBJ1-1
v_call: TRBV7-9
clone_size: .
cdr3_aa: ASSLGGMNTEAF

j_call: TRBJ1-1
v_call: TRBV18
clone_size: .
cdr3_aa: ASSPGSTEAF

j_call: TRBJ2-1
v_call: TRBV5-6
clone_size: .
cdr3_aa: ASSLGATVLSYNEQF

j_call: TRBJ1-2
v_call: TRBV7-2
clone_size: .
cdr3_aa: ASSGLGALYTGYT

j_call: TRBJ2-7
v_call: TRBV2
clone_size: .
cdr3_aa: ASTEGVSYEQY

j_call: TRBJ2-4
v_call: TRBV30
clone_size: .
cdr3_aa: AWSVQLLAKNIQY

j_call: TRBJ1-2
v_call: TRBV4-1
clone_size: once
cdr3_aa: ASSLDGQGYYGYT

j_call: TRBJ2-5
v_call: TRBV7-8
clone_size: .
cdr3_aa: ASSRTGMKETQY

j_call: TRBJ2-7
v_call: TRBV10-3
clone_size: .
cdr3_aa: AIRGQGYEQY

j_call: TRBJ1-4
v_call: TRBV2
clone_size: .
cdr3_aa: ASSEVDEKLF

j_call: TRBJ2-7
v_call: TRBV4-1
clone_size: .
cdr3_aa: ASSQVTGGDEQY

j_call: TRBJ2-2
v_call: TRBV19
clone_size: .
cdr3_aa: ASSSSGGSTGELF

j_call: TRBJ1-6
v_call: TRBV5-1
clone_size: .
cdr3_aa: ASSLDGQLNSPLH

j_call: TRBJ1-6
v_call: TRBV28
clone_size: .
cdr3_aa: ASAIIRGQDSPLH

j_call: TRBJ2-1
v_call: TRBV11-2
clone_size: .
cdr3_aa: ASSPLGEGGRGLNEQF

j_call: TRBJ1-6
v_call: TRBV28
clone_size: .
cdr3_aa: ASHTGGDSPLH

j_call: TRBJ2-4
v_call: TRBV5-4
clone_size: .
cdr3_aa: ASSWKTGTGENIQY

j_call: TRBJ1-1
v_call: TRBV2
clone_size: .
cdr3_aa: ASQGVDRAEAF

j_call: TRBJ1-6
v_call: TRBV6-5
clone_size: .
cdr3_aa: ASSGQGSPLH

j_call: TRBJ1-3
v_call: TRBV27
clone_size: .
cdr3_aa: ASSGRASGNTIY

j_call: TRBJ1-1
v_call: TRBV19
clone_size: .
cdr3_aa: ASSMGPYLEAF

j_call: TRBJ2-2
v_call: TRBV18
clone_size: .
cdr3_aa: ASSRQEWAGELF

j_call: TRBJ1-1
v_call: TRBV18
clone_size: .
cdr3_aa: ASSRLQGLHTEAF

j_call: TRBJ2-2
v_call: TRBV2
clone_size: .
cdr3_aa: ASRETGAGELF